These 21 T cell receptor beta chains came from one sample sequenced in a study of T cells after yellow fever vaccination. Via MiXCR, TCRdb re-called the 5' RACE reads, giving one row per CDR3 protein. Counted here are fewer than 650,000 distinct CDR3 sequences, roughly 22% occurring once; the ten biggest clones make up 15% to 20%. Sequenced here: PBMCs, sampled more than 20 days after the first yellow fever vaccination. The receptors derive from a man younger than 30 who received the YFV17D yellow fever vaccine.

This sequence joins TRBV11-1 and TRBJ2-5; TRBD1 agrees at 9 bases. Germline assignment: CDR1 SGHAT and CDR2 FQDESV (reference sequence). This CDR3 is built from 14 residues. With 5 bases clipped from V and 1 base from J, the junction kept 2 bases outside the gene matches. This CDR3 is CASSQQGAQETQYF. In DNA, the CDR3 is TGTGCCAGCAGCCAACAGGGGGCCCAAGAGACCCAGTACTTC.

This clonotype was seen more than once but under ten times. This chain joins TRBV7-2 and TRBJ1-6; TRBD1 matches 9 bases. V shed 6 bases, J shed 1 base, and the junction held 7 bases outside the gene matches. Germline V CDR1 and CDR2: SGHTA, FQGNSA. This CDR3 is built from 17 residues. CDR3 DNA: TGTGCCAGCAGTAAAGAACAGGGGGCTTCCTATAATTCACCCCTCCACTTT. This gives the protein CASSKEQGASYNSPLHF.

The chain is built from TRBV6-1 and TRBJ2-1; 11 nucleotides line up with TRBD2. There are 18 residues in the CDR3. V was clipped by 2 bases and J by 2 bases; unmatched bases: 8. Germline loops: CDR1 MNHNS, CDR2 SASEGT. The CDR3 loop reads CASSELAGGAPPYNEQFF. CDR3 in DNA: TGTGCCAGCAGTGAACTAGCGGGGGGTGCCCCCCCCTACAATGAGCAGTTCTTC.

This clonotype occurred a few times. The CDR3 DNA follows: TGTGCCAGCAGCCCGCCCAGAGGAGTAGTTGCAACTAATGAAAAACTGTTTTTT. Residues: CASSPPRGVVATNEKLFF. The J gene is TRBJ1-4, the V gene TRBV5-6, with D uncertain. Germline V gene lookup returns CDR1 SGHDT and CDR2 YYEEEE. V was trimmed by 4 bases and J by 0 bases, leaving 19 bases between them. The CDR3 covers 18 residues.

This clonotype was seen only once. The chain employs TRBV2 and TRBJ2-1; TRBD1 agrees at 7 bases. Germline CDR1 is SNHLY and CDR2 is FYNNEI. With V trimmed by 10 bases and J by 5 bases, 8 bases remained unmatched. The CDR3 is made up of 13 amino acids. CDR3 protein: CANDRAPNNEQFF. The CDR3 bases are TGTGCCAACGACAGGGCTCCCAACAATGAGCAGTTCTTC.

This clonotype was seen a handful of times. The V and J genes are TRBV5-1 and TRBJ2-7; tentatively, D is TRBD2 (6 bases). The V gene's germline CDR1 is SGHRS and CDR2 YFSETQ. CDR3 length: 15 amino acids. V was clipped by 4 bases and J by 3 bases, with 17 bases between them. The CDR3 protein is CASSRVTGSYYEQYF. The DNA of the CDR3 is TGCGCCAGCAGCCGTGTAACCGGGAGCTACTACGAGCAGTACTTC.

The V gene is TRBV24-1, the J gene TRBJ2-5; 7 bases are shared with TRBD2. This CDR3 spans 13 amino acids. Trimming at V came to 7 bases and at J to 4 bases, leaving 5 bases not matched to a gene. CDR1 is KGHDR and CDR2 is SFDVKD in the germline V gene. The CDR3 DNA is TGTGCCACCAGGGGGGACTACGGAGAGACCCAGTACTTC. It is translated as CATRGDYGETQYF.

The genes are TRBV4-2 and TRBJ2-5, with a possible D match to TRBD2 (5 bases). Germline V gene data show CDR1 as LGHNA and CDR2 as YNFKEQ. V lost 6 bases, J lost 1 base, and 15 bases lay in between. The CDR3 spans 15 residues. The CDR3 region is CASSRTPSSQETQYF. As DNA, the CDR3 is TGTGCCAGCAGTCGGACCCCTAGCAGCCAAGAGACCCAGTACTTC.

This sequence joins TRBV19 and TRBJ1-1; weak D call: TRBD1 (5 bases). Germline values: CDR1 LNHDA, CDR2 SQIVND (reference sequence). CDR3 size: 13 residues. V lost 8 bases to trimming and J lost 4 bases, with 14 bases between them. In DNA form, the CDR3 reads TGTGCCAGTCCACGGGGTACAGGCACTGAAGCTTTCTTT. Its translation: CASPRGTGTEAFF.

This clonotype was counted between two and nine times. This chain uses TRBV20-1 with TRBJ2-1, with 14 positions matching TRBD2. CDR3 length: 15 residues. V gave up 5 bases and J gave up 6 bases; unmatched junction bases: 6. Germline V gene data show CDR1 as DFQATT and CDR2 as SNEGSKA (reference sequence). Here the CDR3 reads CSALTSGGAVNEQFF. The CDR3 DNA is TGCAGTGCTCTGACTAGCGGGGGGGCTGTCAATGAGCAGTTCTTC.

The rearrangement uses TRBV12-3 or TRBV12-4 and TRBJ1-5, with 8 bases identical to TRBD1. CDR3 size: 15 residues. V dropped 4 bases and J dropped 4; count of bases not matched to a gene: 6. DNA of the CDR3: TGTGCCAGCAGTTGGGGGAGACAGGGGAATCAGCCCCAGCATTTT. This translates into CASSWGRQGNQPQHF.

This chain joins TRBV10-2 and TRBJ1-1; D ambiguous. This CDR3 is 13 amino acids long. The ends were cut back, 8 bases at V and 0 bases at J, with 10 bases in the middle. CDR1 is WSHSY and CDR2 is SAAADI in the germline V gene. The CDR3 loop reads CASSASMNTEAFF. The CDR3 DNA sequence: TGCGCCAGCTCGGCGTCAATGAACACTGAAGCTTTCTTT.

This clonotype has only a few counts. This chain connects TRBV3-1 to TRBJ2-7; 8 bases line up with TRBD1. V lost 0 bases to trimming and J lost 7 bases; unmatched junction nucleotides: 8. The CDR3 loop spans 15 amino acids. CDR1 LGHDT and CDR2 YNNKEL come from the germline V gene (reference sequence). This chain's CDR3 is CASSQDPDRVGEQYF. CDR3 bases: TGTGCCAGCAGCCAAGATCCGGACAGGGTTGGGGAGCAGTACTTC.

The chain combines TRBV4-3 with TRBJ2-6; 7 nucleotides agree with TRBD2. Looked up from germline, CDR1 is LGHNA and CDR2 is YSLEER. With V trimmed by 3 bases and J by 2 bases, 10 bases remained unmatched. The CDR3 has 18 amino acids. CDR3 nucleotides: TGCGCCAGCAGCCACGCCTGGGAGGGTCGAGCTGGGGCCAACGTCCTGACTTTC. It specifies CASSHAWEGRAGANVLTF.

Many counts were recorded for this clonotype. The chain couples TRBV5-1 to TRBJ2-2, with D possibly matching TRBD1 (6 bases). Germline lookup yields CDR1 SGHRS and CDR2 YFSETQ. Trimming removed 3 bases from V and 6 bases from J, with 12 bases in between. This CDR3 is 14 amino acids long. The CDR3 DNA follows: TGCGCCAGCAGCTACCAACAGGGCTCCGGGGAGCTGTTTTTT. This sequence encodes CASSYQQGSGELFF.

There are a few counts of this clonotype. The chain joins TRBV27 to TRBJ2-6; D unclear. Trimming left V 7 bases short and J 4 bases short, with 17 bases between. CDR1 MNHEY and CDR2 SMNVEV come from the germline V gene (reference sequence). The CDR3 consists of 16 residues. CDR3 coding DNA: TGTGCCAGCAACCCACTTAGGGCGAGAGGGGCCAACGTCCTGACTTTC. This codes for CASNPLRARGANVLTF.

The chain links TRBV7-6 to TRBJ1-6; D uncertain. The V end was cut by 5 bases, the J end by 6 bases, with 11 bases between. CDR1 and CDR2 (germline): SGHVS, FNYEAQ. CDR3 length: 14 amino acids. For the CDR3, the DNA is TGTGCCAGCAGCCAGCTGGATTCTAATTCACCCCTCCACTTT. Protein product: CASSQLDSNSPLHF. The full variable domain, its missing parts supplied by reference TRBV7-6 and TRBJ1-6, is GAGVSQSPRYKVTKRGQDVALRCDPISGHVSLYWYRQALGQGPEFLTYFNYEAQQDKSGLPNDRFSAERPEGSISTLTIQRTEQRDSAMYRCASSQLDSNSPLHFGNGTRLTVT.

In its sample, this clonotype was seen a few times. The DNA for the CDR3 is TGTGCCAGCAGTATCCTACAGGGGACAGATACGCAGTATTTT. Protein product: CASSILQGTDTQYF. The chain is built from TRBV27 and TRBJ2-3; TRBD1 matches at 7 bases. CDR1 and CDR2 (germline): MNHEY, SMNVEV (reference sequence). The CDR3 has 14 amino acids. The V and J ends lost 5 bases and 3 bases, in that order; junction bases with no gene match: 5.

V gene TRBV5-1 combines with J gene TRBJ2-1, with TRBD1 matching 9 bases. Trimming at V came to 4 bases and at J to 6 bases, leaving 8 bases not matched to a gene. CDR3 length: 15 residues. The V gene's germline CDR1 is SGHRS and CDR2 YFSETQ. The CDR3 coding sequence is TGCGCCAGCAGCCTCCGGACAGGGGTCCCCAATGAGCAGTTCTTC. Encoded protein: CASSLRTGVPNEQFF.

The rearrangement joins TRBV18 to TRBJ1-5; D remains unclear. Germline V gives CDR1 KGHSH, CDR2 LQKENI. V lost 3 bases and J lost 2, with 11 bases in between. There are 15 residues in the CDR3. This CDR3 is CASSPEGNRNQPQHF. The DNA of the CDR3 is TGTGCCAGCTCACCTGAAGGAAATCGCAATCAGCCCCAGCATTTT.

The DNA for the CDR3 is TGTGCCAGCAGCTTGACGTCGAGCTCCTATAATTCACCCCTCCACTTT. Encoded protein: CASSLTSSSYNSPLHF. The chain carries TRBV5-6 and TRBJ1-6, with D hard to call. Germline V gene sequence: CDR1 SGHDT, CDR2 YYEEEE. The V gene lost 1 base and the J gene lost 0 bases, with 8 bases spanning the gap. CDR3 length: 16 amino acids. The whole variable domain, filled in from reference TRBV5-6 and TRBJ1-6, reads DAGVTQSPTHLIKTRGQQVTLRCSPKSGHDTVSWYQQALGQGPQFIFQYYEEEERQRGNFPDRFSGHQFPNYSSELNVNALLLGDSALYLCASSLTSSSYNSPLHFGNGTRLTVT.